This T cell receptor beta chain stems from a study of T-cell memory formation after mild COVID-19. Across the whole study: Clusters were largely donor specific. The study, taken as a whole, reports: Cross-reactive memory apparently joined, as some responding clones appeared in pre-infection memory. Second-wave clones with a day 37 peak had unconfirmed SARS-CoV-2 specificity.

UMIs and sample barcodes were carried by the TCR alpha and TCR beta cDNA libraries that 5'RACE produced using constant-segment primers. TCRdb processed the 5' RACE reads anew with MiXCR; each CDR3 protein has one entry. The table records fewer than 250,000 distinct CDR3 sequences, 15% to 20% of them present only once. V shed 6 bases and J shed 3 bases, with 11 bases lying between them. This CDR3 is 13 amino acids long. Germline loops: CDR1 ENHRY, CDR2 SYGVKD. About this clonotype: Its antigen is as yet unknown.

The sequenced sample consisted of PBMCs or a T cell subset sorted from them (not recorded which). This receptor was obtained from an adult woman who had mild COVID-19 (a few samples of this study predate the infection). Cell type and time point are not known. The V gene is TRBV10-3, the J gene TRBJ1-1, with D tentatively TRBD1 (5 bases). The CDR3 coding sequence is TGTGCCATCAGGGGCAGGGCCGACACTGAAGCTTTCTTT. The encoded protein is CAIRGRADTEAFF.